This TCR beta chain was identified during a study of Ad26.COV2.S vaccination and SARS-CoV-2 variants. Study in general: The authors gave Ad26.COV2.S intramuscularly, either once or twice 56 days apart.

General observations from the study: Vaccine recipients posted higher spike-specific TCR breadth than their placebo counterparts.

Treatment of the sample: over 15 received Ad26.COV2.S at low or high dose, single or two shots; about 5 received placebo; per-sample allocation not given. The samples were gathered on day 63 after the first injection of vaccine or placebo. A remark on this clone: Antigen specificity is unknown.

Sequenced by immunoSEQ multiplex PCR; TCRdb stores in-frame clones only, minus some. This table has hundreds of thousands of clones, around 83% appearing once. The CDR3 spans 13 residues. Germline V gene sequence: CDR1 LGHNA, CDR2 YSLEER. V lost 0 bases to trimming and J lost 6 bases, with 9 bases between them. The starting material was peripheral blood, obtained in a trial of Ad26.COV2.S vaccine versus placebo. This chain joins TRBV4-3 and TRBJ2-7; D is possibly TRBD2 (6 bases). The receptor was derived from a person aged 18 to 65 who received the Ad26.COV2.S COVID-19 vaccine or a placebo. CDR3 nucleotides: TGCGCCAGCAGCCAAGATGGGAGGTCCGAGCAGTACTTC. Protein product: CASSQDGRSEQYF.